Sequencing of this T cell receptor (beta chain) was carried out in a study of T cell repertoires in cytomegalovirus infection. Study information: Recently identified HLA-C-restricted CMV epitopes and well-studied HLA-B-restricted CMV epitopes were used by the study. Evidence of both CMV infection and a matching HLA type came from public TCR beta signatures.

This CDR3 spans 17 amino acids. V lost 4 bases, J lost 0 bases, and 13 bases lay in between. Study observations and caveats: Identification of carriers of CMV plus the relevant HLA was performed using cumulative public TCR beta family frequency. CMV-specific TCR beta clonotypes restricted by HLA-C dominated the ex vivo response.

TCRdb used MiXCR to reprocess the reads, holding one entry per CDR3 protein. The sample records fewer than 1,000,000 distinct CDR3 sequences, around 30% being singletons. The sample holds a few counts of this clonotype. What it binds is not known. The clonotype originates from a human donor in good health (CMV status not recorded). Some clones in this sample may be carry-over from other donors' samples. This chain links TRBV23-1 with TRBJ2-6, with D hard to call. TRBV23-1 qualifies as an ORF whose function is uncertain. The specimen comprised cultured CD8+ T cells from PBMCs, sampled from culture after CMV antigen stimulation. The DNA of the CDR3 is TGCGCCAGCAGTCCTCAGAAGAGCATCTCTGGGGCCAACGTCCTGACTTTC. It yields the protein CASSPQKSISGANVLTF.